These 31 T cell receptor beta chains came from one sample sequenced in a study of blood T cell repertoires in COVID-19. Sequencing used immunoSEQ multiplex PCR; TCRdb keeps in-frame clones, though not all of them. Of about 73,000 clones listed, 60% to 80% were seen once; the top ten hold under 3%. The sequenced sample was peripheral blood. The receptors come from a man between 65 and 80 years old with COVID-19, enrolled during active disease.

The chain links TRBV28 to TRBJ1-2, with no clear D. The CDR3 totals 12 residues. Trimming removed 7 bases from V and 0 bases from J, with 6 bases in between. Germline-derived CDR1 and CDR2 are MDHEN and SYDVKM. The CDR3: CASNSANYGYTF. DNA of the CDR3: TGTGCCAGCAACAGTGCTAACTATGGCTACACCTTC.

The rearrangement links TRBV11-1 to TRBJ2-5, with 8 bases identical to TRBD2. V dropped 8 bases and J dropped 4; count of bases not matched to a gene: 9. There are 14 residues in the CDR3. In germline, CDR1 is SGHAT, CDR2 FQDESV (reference sequence). DNA for the CDR3: TGTGCCAGCGGTGGATTAGCGGGACCAGAGACCCAGTACTTC. Its translation is CASGGLAGPETQYF.

This clone has more than one count but fewer than ten. This sequence joins TRBV7-2 and TRBJ2-5; maybe TRBD1 (6 bases). Germline V gene sequence: CDR1 SGHTA, CDR2 FQGNSA. The CDR3 has 15 amino acids. V was pared by 5 bases and J by 2 bases, with 15 bases between. For the CDR3, the DNA is TGTGCCAGCAGCACCAGGGGTCTGCGGCAAGAGACCCAGTACTTC. This encodes CASSTRGLRQETQYF.

This sequence joins TRBV19 and TRBJ1-2, with 7 positions matching TRBD1. From germline, CDR1 is LNHDA and CDR2 SQIVND (reference sequence). The CDR3 is 13 amino acids. The ends lost 5 bases at V and 5 bases at J; junction bases unmatched: 5. The CDR3 sequence is CASSPTGEYGYTF. The CDR3 DNA sequence: TGTGCCAGTAGTCCTACAGGGGAATATGGCTACACCTTC.

The chain uses TRBV5-5 and TRBJ1-2; 10 bases fit TRBD1. Germline V lookup: CDR1 SGHKS, CDR2 YYEKEE (reference sequence). V was clipped by 4 bases and J by 4 bases; unmatched bases: 7. This CDR3 contains 15 residues. Written as DNA, the CDR3 is TGTGCCAGCAGCCTACCGACAGGGGGCATCTATGGCTACACCTTC. Protein product: CASSLPTGGIYGYTF.

The chain employs TRBV5-1 and TRBJ1-2, with D possibly matching TRBD1 (5 bases). This CDR3 region has 14 residues. Trimming shortened V by 4 bases and J by 2 bases, and 12 bases separated the two germline ends. Germline CDR1 and CDR2: SGHRS and YFSETQ. The CDR3 spells CASSPQTENYGYTF. CDR3 DNA sequence: TGCGCCAGCAGCCCTCAGACAGAGAACTATGGCTACACCTTC.

The chain has TRBV6-2 or TRBV6-3 and TRBJ2-1, with a tentative D call TRBD1 (6 bases). Germline CDR1 MNHEY, CDR2 SVGEGT. This CDR3 comprises 14 residues. V gave up 5 bases and J gave up 7 bases, with 15 bases separating them. The CDR3 is CASSPGTRRNEQFF. In nucleotides, the CDR3 is TGTGCCAGCAGTCCCGGGACACGGAGGAATGAGCAGTTCTTC.

This clone has more than one count but fewer than ten. The chain links TRBV10-3 to TRBJ2-5; possible D gene TRBD1, 6 bases. Germline V gives CDR1 ENHRY, CDR2 SYGVKD. Trimming stripped 3 bases from V and 4 bases from J, with 15 bases between. The CDR3 is made up of 15 amino acids. Here the CDR3 DNA reads TGTGCCATCAGTGACCCGCAGGGGTCCGGAGAGACCCAGTACTTC. This codes for CAISDPQGSGETQYF.

This clone has a single count. The rearrangement joins TRBV6-5 to TRBJ1-3; TRBD1 might be the D (6 bases). The CDR3 runs to 14 residues. V was clipped by 6 bases and J by 1 base, with 10 bases between them. CDR1 is MNHEY and CDR2 is SVGAGI in the germline V gene. CDR3 nucleotides: TGTGCCAGCAGACCAGGGGTATCTGGAAACACCATATATTTT. It is translated as CASRPGVSGNTIYF.

The chain combines TRBV13 with TRBJ2-3; D call uncertain. CDR1 is PRHDT and CDR2 is FYEKMQ in the germline V gene (reference sequence). CDR3 size: 13 residues. Between the trimmed V and J ends, which lost 7 bases and 4 bases, there was a span of 12 bases. The DNA for the CDR3 is TGTGCCAGCATGTCCTCCCTCGCAGATACGCAGTATTTT. It is translated as CASMSSLADTQYF.

This clone was counted a few times. The chain uses TRBV4-2 and TRBJ1-1; D is undetermined. This CDR3 has 17 amino acids. The germline CDR1 and CDR2 sequences are LGHNA and YNFKEQ. V was shortened by 1 base and J by 5 bases, with 20 bases between the two germline ends. The CDR3 protein is CASSQGSFTVGGTEAFF. CDR3 nucleotides: TGTGCCAGCAGCCAAGGATCCTTTACTGTAGGCGGAACTGAAGCTTTCTTT.

This clone was found a few times. The chain employs TRBV7-3 and TRBJ2-1, with a weak D call TRBD2 (6 bases). The CDR3 contains 14 residues. V was trimmed by 3 bases and J by 10 bases, leaving 16 bases between them. Looked up from germline, CDR1 is SGHTA and CDR2 is FQGTGA. CDR3 bases: TGTGCCAGCAGCTTCTCCGGACTACAATCCGAGCAGTTCTTC. It specifies CASSFSGLQSEQFF.

V gene TRBV12-3 or TRBV12-4 combines with J gene TRBJ1-2; D might be TRBD1 (5 bases). This CDR3 has 12 amino acids. Between the trimmed V and J ends, which lost 3 bases and 4 bases, there was a span of 6 bases. The CDR3 DNA reads as TGTGCCAGCAGTTTTAGGGGCTATGGCTACACCTTC. Translated: CASSFRGYGYTF.

This rearrangement joins TRBV7-2 to TRBJ2-4; the D gene is possibly TRBD2 (5 bases). Trimming left V 5 bases short and J 6 bases short, with 17 bases between. The CDR3 has 15 residues. Germline V gene sequence: CDR1 SGHTA, CDR2 FQGNSA. The CDR3 is CASSPRGLLRNIQYF. In DNA, the CDR3 is TGTGCCAGCAGCCCTAGAGGACTTCTCAGAAACATTCAGTACTTC.

This clone was detected only a few times. In the same sample, other DNA sequences code for this CDR3. The genes are TRBV7-2 and TRBJ2-7; D unresolved. The CDR3 runs to 11 residues. Germline V gene sequence: CDR1 SGHTA, CDR2 FQGNSA. Trimming took 5 bases from V and 3 from J, leaving 5 bases between them. Here the CDR3 reads CASSRSYEQYF. For the CDR3, the DNA is TGTGCCAGCAGCCGCAGCTACGAGCAGTACTTC.

The chain links TRBV6-5 to TRBJ2-7; TRBD1 agrees at 9 bases. The CDR3 consists of 15 residues. V was clipped by 0 bases and J by 2 bases; unmatched bases: 2. Germline V gene lookup returns CDR1 MNHEY and CDR2 SVGAGI. The CDR3 region has the DNA TGTGCCAGCAGTTACTCGTGGACAGGGGCCTACGAGCAGTACTTC. This sequence encodes CASSYSWTGAYEQYF.

The chain recombines TRBV28 with TRBJ1-2, with TRBD1 as a possible D gene (5 bases). This CDR3 contains 11 residues. Trimming cost V 7 bases and J 7 bases, with 10 bases left between them. The V gene's germline CDR1 is MDHEN and CDR2 SYDVKM. The CDR3 region is CASKGDRGYTF. The CDR3 DNA sequence: TGTGCCAGCAAAGGGGATCGTGGCTACACCTTC.

The chain has TRBV2 and TRBJ2-7, with a weak D call TRBD1 (5 bases). The V gene's germline CDR1 is SNHLY and CDR2 FYNNEI. CDR3 size: 13 residues. V was pared by 6 bases and J by 1 base, with 10 bases between. CDR3 DNA sequence: TGTGCCAGCAGCCAGGGATATTCCTACGAGCAGTACTTC. Translated: CASSQGYSYEQYF.

This clone occurred once. The V call is TRBV6-2 or TRBV6-3, the J call TRBJ2-7; 8 nucleotides agree with TRBD2. Germline assignment: CDR1 MNHEY and CDR2 SVGEGT. The V and J ends lost 2 bases and 3 bases, in that order; junction bases with no gene match: 9. The CDR3 spans 16 residues. The CDR3 is CASSYLLREGFYEQYF. The CDR3 region has the DNA TGTGCCAGCAGTTACCTCCTACGGGAGGGCTTCTACGAGCAGTACTTC.

The chain recombines TRBV7-9 with TRBJ2-7, with D possibly matching TRBD2 (7 bases). The CDR3 extends over 17 amino acids. With 5 bases removed from V and 3 bases from J, the gap between germline ends came to 23 bases. Germline V lookup: CDR1 SEHNR, CDR2 FQNEAQ (reference sequence). The CDR3 loop reads CASSTPPRGLQDYEQYF. The CDR3 nucleotides read TGTGCCAGCAGCACACCCCCGCGGGGGCTCCAGGACTACGAGCAGTACTTC.

The chain carries TRBV9 and TRBJ2-1; 8 bases fit TRBD2. V trimming: 0 bases; J trimming: 7 bases; junction bases outside the gene matches: 12. CDR3 length equals 17 residues. Germline CDR1 and CDR2: SGDLS and YYNGEE. The CDR3 reads CASSVGPFTGGPNEQFF. The CDR3 DNA follows: TGTGCCAGCAGCGTAGGGCCCTTTACGGGAGGGCCGAATGAGCAGTTCTTC.

This clone was seen a single time. The chain recombines TRBV5-4 with TRBJ2-4; perhaps TRBD1 as D (5 bases). Deletions cut 3 bases from V and 3 bases from J, with 13 bases between. This CDR3 has 15 residues. Germline V gives CDR1 SGHNT, CDR2 YYREEE (reference sequence). The CDR3 spells CASSSPGRGKNIQYF. CDR3 nucleotides: TGTGCCAGCAGCTCCCCCGGAAGGGGCAAAAACATTCAGTACTTC.

The genes are TRBV21-1 and TRBJ1-5; TRBD1 was called by the table and not checked on the DNA. TRBV21-1 is listed as a pseudogene. This CDR3 is built from 17 residues. CDR3 bases: TGTGCCAGCAGCAAAAAATTCGACAGGGGTGGCAATCAGCCCCAGCATTTT. Its translation is CASSKKFDRGGNQPQHF.

The chain couples TRBV2 to TRBJ2-1, with TRBD2 matching 9 bases. V was pared by 0 bases and J by 4 bases, with 10 bases of the junction left unmatched. In germline, CDR1 is SNHLY, CDR2 FYNNEI. This CDR3 contains 18 residues. The CDR3 sequence: CASSEAVSSGNPYNEQFF. CDR3 bases: TGTGCCAGCAGTGAAGCGGTTTCTAGCGGGAATCCTTACAATGAGCAGTTCTTC.

This clone is a singleton in its sample. V usage is TRBV7-2 and J usage is TRBJ1-2; TRBD1 aligns across 12 bases. Germline loops: CDR1 SGHTA, CDR2 FQGNSA. Losses at the gene ends were 5 bases for V and 6 bases for J; bases not matched to a gene: 7. This CDR3 region has 15 residues. CDR3 sequence reads: CASSPGTGGAHGYTF. CDR3 in DNA: TGTGCCAGCAGCCCCGGGACAGGGGGCGCCCATGGCTACACCTTC.

The chain combines TRBV5-1 with TRBJ2-5; 8 bases are shared with TRBD2. CDR1 and CDR2 from the germline V gene are SGHRS and YFSETQ. After removal of 2 bases from V and 7 bases from J, the junction contained 10 bases not matched to a gene. The CDR3 has 15 residues. In DNA form, the CDR3 reads TGCGCCAGCAGCTTCATAGCGGGAAATTTCGGGACCCAGTACTTC. Translation: CASSFIAGNFGTQYF.

This clone was observed a few times. V usage is TRBV12-3 or TRBV12-4 and J usage is TRBJ2-7, with a weak D call TRBD2 (5 bases). Trimming stripped 2 bases from V and 4 bases from J, with 6 bases between. The CDR3 loop spans 12 amino acids. The DNA for the CDR3 is TGTGCCAGCAGTTTATCGGGGTACGAGCAGTACTTC. This codes for CASSLSGYEQYF.

The chain uses TRBV28 and TRBJ2-1; 8 bases map to TRBD1. The germline gives CDR1 MDHEN, CDR2 SYDVKM. V lost 5 bases, J lost 10 bases, and 4 bases stayed unmatched. The CDR3 is 12 amino acids. CDR3 amino acids: CASSTRGREQFF. The CDR3 DNA sequence: TGTGCCAGCAGTACCAGGGGGCGAGAGCAGTTCTTC.

The rearrangement links TRBV27 to TRBJ1-1; D is unclear. Trimming cost V 3 bases and J 0 bases, with 11 bases left between them. In germline, CDR1 is MNHEY, CDR2 SMNVEV (reference sequence). The CDR3 covers 15 residues. In DNA form, the CDR3 reads TGTGCCAGCAGTTTTCTTCCCCCCTTGAACACTGAAGCTTTCTTT. The encoded protein is CASSFLPPLNTEAFF.

The rearrangement links TRBV27 to TRBJ1-2, with TRBD1 matching over 7 bases. Germline trimming cut 6 bases from V and 1 base from J; bases unmatched to any gene: 17. This CDR3 spans 18 amino acids. Germline assignment: CDR1 MNHEY and CDR2 SMNVEV (reference sequence). As DNA, the CDR3 is TGTGCCAGCAGACTTAAAGTAGGGACAGCTCTGAATAACTATGGCTACACCTTC. Translation: CASRLKVGTALNNYGYTF.

This clone was picked up a small number of times. The chain couples TRBV9 to TRBJ2-2; D remains unclear. V was cut by 4 bases and J by 4 bases, with 11 bases left in between. This CDR3 contains 14 residues. The V gene's germline CDR1 is SGDLS and CDR2 YYNGEE. This chain's CDR3 is CASSLLRVTGELFF. The CDR3 DNA sequence: TGTGCCAGCAGCCTCCTTCGGGTCACCGGGGAGCTGTTTTTT.